The clone carrying this TCR beta chain was counted between two and nine times. Synthesis of TCR cDNA relied on 5'RACE template switching, which attached a universal primer site and UMIs. MiXCR, run by TCRdb on the 5' RACE reads, gives a single entry per CDR3 protein. The data contain under 350,000 distinct CDR3 sequences, roughly 4% of them seen just once; the ten biggest clones take up roughly 24%. The record originates from a study of T cells after yellow fever vaccination. The CDR3 is 13 residues long. Germline CDR1 SGHTA, CDR2 FQGTGA. V dropped 1 base and J dropped 7 bases, with 7 bases sitting between them.

V usage is TRBV7-3 and J usage is TRBJ2-2; D is unresolved. This TCR was sampled from a man between 18 and 35 years old who received the YFV17D yellow fever vaccine. The sample here was PBMCs, taken 5 days after the yellow fever booster vaccination. CDR3 sequence reads: CASSLRWGGELFF. The CDR3 region has the DNA TGTGCCAGCAGCTTAAGATGGGGCGGGGAGCTGTTTTTT.